The rows below give T cell receptor beta chains drawn from one sample of a study of early T cells in non-severe SARS-CoV-2 infection. TCRdb re-analysed the 5' RACE reads in MiXCR, keeping a single row per CDR3 protein. The table includes 90,000 to 130,000 distinct CDR3 sequences, around an eighth detected once. The sample was whole blood, taken at baseline. These receptors were taken from an adult who was a healthcare worker with PCR-confirmed SARS-CoV-2 infection or an uninfected control (not recorded which). The CDR3 runs from the conserved cysteine through the conserved F or W. A D gene is named only where the DNA matches it firmly. Size values are once, few and many counts, or a class for expanded clones, and some rows have none.

v_gene	j_gene	abundance	d_gene	CDR3nt	CDR3aa
TRBV5-6	TRBJ2-7	.	TRBD1	TGTGCCAGCAGCCTGCGGACAGGTAACCGGCCCTACGAGCAGTACTTC	CASSLRTGNRPYEQYF
TRBV3-1	TRBJ1-1	few	TRBD1	TGTGCCAGCAGCCCGGGACAGACGAACACTGAAGCTTTCTTT	CASSPGQTNTEAFF
TRBV12-3/TRBV12-4	TRBJ2-2	few	.	TGTGCCAGCAGACCCGGCCAGACCGGGGAGCTGTTTTTT	CASRPGQTGELFF
TRBV6-1	TRBJ1-1	few	TRBD1	TGTGCCAGCACCCGGACAGGAGAGTACACTGAAGCTTTCTTT	CASTRTGEYTEAFF
TRBV9	TRBJ2-5	many	.	TGTGCCAGCAGCGTAGCAGGGCTTCAAGAGACCCAGTACTTC	CASSVAGLQETQYF
TRBV7-2	TRBJ2-3	.	.	TGTGCCAGCAGCTTAGTATACACAGATACGCAGTATTTT	CASSLVYTDTQYF
TRBV6-6	TRBJ1-5	.	.	TGTGCCAGCACTAAGGGGGATAGCAATCAGCCCCAGCATTTT	CASTKGDSNQPQHF
TRBV29-1	TRBJ1-5	.	.	TGCAGCGTTGCGTTCGGCATGAGCAATCAGCCCCAGCATTTT	CSVAFGMSNQPQHF
TRBV24-1	TRBJ1-1	few	TRBD1	TGTGCCACCAGTGACGAGACAGGGTTAAGAGCTTTCTTT	CATSDETGLRAFF
TRBV10-3	TRBJ2-3	few	.	TGTGCCATCAGTACAGGGACGGCGACAGATACGCAGTATTTT	CAISTGTATDTQYF
TRBV27	TRBJ2-2	few	.	TGTGCCAGCAGTTTATTCGGGTCAGCGAACACCGGGGAGCTGTTTTTT	CASSLFGSANTGELFF
TRBV7-9	TRBJ2-2	.	.	TGTGCCAGCAGCCCCGACCGGGCGCTAACCGGGGAGCTGTTTTTT	CASSPDRALTGELFF
TRBV13	TRBJ2-1	.	.	TGTGCCAGCAGCTCAGGCCAATGGGAATATAGCGGAAGGTACAATGAGCAGTTCTTC	CASSSGQWEYSGRYNEQFF
TRBV6-1	TRBJ1-2	.	.	TGTGCCAGCAGTGACAGGGACTATGGCTACACCTTC	CASSDRDYGYTF
TRBV20-1	TRBJ2-3	few	TRBD2	TGCAGTGCTACCGGGACTAGCGGGGGGGCGACAGATACGCAGTATTTT	CSATGTSGGATDTQYF
TRBV6-5	TRBJ1-4	.	.	TGTGCCAGCAGTCCCCTAGGGATTAATGAAAAACTGTTTTTT	CASSPLGINEKLFF
TRBV4-2	TRBJ2-5	.	TRBD2	TGTGCCAGCAGCCAAGAGGTAGACGGGAGGGCCGGAGAGACCCAGTACTTC	CASSQEVDGRAGETQYF
TRBV9	TRBJ1-5	few	TRBD1	TGTGCCAGCAGCGTCGGACAGGACAATCAGCCCCAGCATTTT	CASSVGQDNQPQHF
TRBV14	TRBJ2-3	few	TRBD2	TGTGCCAGCAGCCCTCAAATAGCGGGGCTCGGAGATACGCAGTATTTT	CASSPQIAGLGDTQYF
TRBV5-5	TRBJ2-2	.	TRBD1	TGTGCCAGCAGCTTGGCCCCGGGACAGGGCTCCGGGGAGCTGTTTTTT	CASSLAPGQGSGELFF
TRBV6-2/TRBV6-3	TRBJ2-7	.	TRBD1	TGTGCCAGCAGACCACGACAGGGAAGCTCCTACGAGCAGTACTTC	CASRPRQGSSYEQYF
TRBV12-3/TRBV12-4	TRBJ1-3	few	.	TGTGCCAGCAGTTTAGCGCTGATAACCATATATTTT	CASSLALITIYF
TRBV3-1	TRBJ2-1	once	TRBD2	TGTGCCAGCAGGTCCGGGACTAGCGGTTATTTTGAGCAGTTCTTC	CASRSGTSGYFEQFF
TRBV24-1	TRBJ2-3	.	.	TGTGCCACCAGTGATTTCGTGGGCGCCGGCACAGATACGCAGTATTTT	CATSDFVGAGTDTQYF
TRBV5-1	TRBJ2-1	few	TRBD1	TGCGCCAGCAGTACCGGAGCAGGGGGCGTAGGCAATGAGCAGTTCTTC	CASSTGAGGVGNEQFF
TRBV6-5	TRBJ2-1	.	.	TGTGCCAGCAGTTATGGTAGCGGATCCTACAATGAGCAGTTCTTC	CASSYGSGSYNEQFF
TRBV12-3/TRBV12-4	TRBJ2-5	.	.	TGTGCCAGCAGTTTCATGCGGAGGAGCGAGACCCAGTACTTC	CASSFMRRSETQYF
TRBV7-9	TRBJ1-1	.	TRBD1	TGTGCCAGCAGCTTGACAGGGCTGAACACTGAAGCTTTCTTT	CASSLTGLNTEAFF
TRBV29-1	TRBJ1-1	.	.	TGCAGCGTTGAAGGACAGCAGAACACTGAAGCTTTCTTT	CSVEGQQNTEAFF
TRBV27	TRBJ1-5	few	.	TGTGCCAGCAGTTTATATTCCTATCAGCCCCAGCATTTT	CASSLYSYQPQHF
TRBV3-1	TRBJ2-2	few	.	TGTGCCAGCAGGCCCCGGGGCGCGTCCGGGGAGCTGTTTTTT	CASRPRGASGELFF
TRBV12-3/TRBV12-4	TRBJ2-3	.	TRBD2	TGTGCCAGCAGATCAAGAGGGGGACTAGCGGGGGCGAGGGATACGCAGTATTTT	CASRSRGGLAGARDTQYF
TRBV12-3/TRBV12-4	TRBJ2-4	.	TRBD2	TGTGCCAGCAGTCTTGGCCCCGGGACTAGCGGACCCCTAGCCAAAAACATTCAGTACTTC	CASSLGPGTSGPLAKNIQYF
TRBV6-6	TRBJ2-3	few	.	TGTGCCACCACCCCTTCGACAGATACGCAGTATTTT	CATTPSTDTQYF